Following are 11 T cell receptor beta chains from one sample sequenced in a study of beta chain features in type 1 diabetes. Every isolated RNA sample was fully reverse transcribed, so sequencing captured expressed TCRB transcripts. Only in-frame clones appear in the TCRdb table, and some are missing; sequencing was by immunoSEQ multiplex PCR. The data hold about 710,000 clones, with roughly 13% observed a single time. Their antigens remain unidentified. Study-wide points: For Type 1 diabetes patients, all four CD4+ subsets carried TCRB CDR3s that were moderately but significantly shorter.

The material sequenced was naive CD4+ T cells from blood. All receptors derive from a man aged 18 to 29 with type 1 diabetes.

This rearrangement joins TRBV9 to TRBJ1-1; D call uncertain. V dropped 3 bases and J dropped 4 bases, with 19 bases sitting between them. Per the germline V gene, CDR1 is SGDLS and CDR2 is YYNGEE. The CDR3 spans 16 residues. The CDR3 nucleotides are TGTGCCAGCAGCGCACGGGGTAGACGGATTGGCACTGAAGCTTTCTTT. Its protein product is CASSARGRRIGTEAFF.

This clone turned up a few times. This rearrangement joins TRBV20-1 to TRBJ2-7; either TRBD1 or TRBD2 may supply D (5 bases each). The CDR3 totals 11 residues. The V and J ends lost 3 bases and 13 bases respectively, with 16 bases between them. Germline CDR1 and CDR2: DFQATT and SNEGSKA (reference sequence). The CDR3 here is CSASRDRRDYF. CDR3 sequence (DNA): TGCAGTGCTAGCAGGGACCGACGCGATTACTTC.

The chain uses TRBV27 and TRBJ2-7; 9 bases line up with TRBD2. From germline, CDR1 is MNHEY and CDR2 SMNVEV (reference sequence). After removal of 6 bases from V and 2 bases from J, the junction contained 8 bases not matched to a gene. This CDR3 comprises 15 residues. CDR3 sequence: CASRAHSGSAYEQYF. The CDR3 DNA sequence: TGTGCCAGCAGGGCACATAGCGGGAGCGCCTACGAGCAGTACTTC.

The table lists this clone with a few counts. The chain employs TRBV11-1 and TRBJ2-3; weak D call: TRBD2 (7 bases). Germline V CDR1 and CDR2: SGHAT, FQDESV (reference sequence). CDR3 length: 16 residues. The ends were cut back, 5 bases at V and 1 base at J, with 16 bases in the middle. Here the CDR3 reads CASSKPRGAGTDTQYF. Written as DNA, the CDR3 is TGTGCCAGCAGCAAACCTCGGGGGGCCGGCACAGATACGCAGTATTTT.

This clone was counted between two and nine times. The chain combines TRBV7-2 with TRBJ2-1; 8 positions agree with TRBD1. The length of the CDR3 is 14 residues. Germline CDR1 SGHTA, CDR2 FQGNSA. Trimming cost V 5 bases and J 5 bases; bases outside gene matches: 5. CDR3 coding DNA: TGTGCCAGCAGCCCAGGGGGCCTTAACAATGAGCAGTTCTTC. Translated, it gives CASSPGGLNNEQFF.

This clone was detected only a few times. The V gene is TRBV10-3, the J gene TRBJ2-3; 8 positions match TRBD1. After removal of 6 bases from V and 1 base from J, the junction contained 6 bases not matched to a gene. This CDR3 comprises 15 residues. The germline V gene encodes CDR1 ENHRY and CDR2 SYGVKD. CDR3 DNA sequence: TGTGCCATCAGACCGCAGGGGGCTGGCACAGATACGCAGTATTTT. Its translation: CAIRPQGAGTDTQYF.

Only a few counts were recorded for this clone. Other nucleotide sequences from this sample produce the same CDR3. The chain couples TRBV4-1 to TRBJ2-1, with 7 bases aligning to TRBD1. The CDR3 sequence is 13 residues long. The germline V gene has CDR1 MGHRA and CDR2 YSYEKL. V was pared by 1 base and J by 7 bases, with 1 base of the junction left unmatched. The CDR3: CASSQGQGNEQFF. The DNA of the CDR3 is TGCGCCAGCAGCCAAGGACAGGGAAATGAGCAGTTCTTC.

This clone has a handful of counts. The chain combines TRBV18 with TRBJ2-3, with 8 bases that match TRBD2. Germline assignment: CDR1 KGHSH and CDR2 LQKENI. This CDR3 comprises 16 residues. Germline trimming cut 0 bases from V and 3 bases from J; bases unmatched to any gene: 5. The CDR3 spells CASSPPGSGGTDTQYF. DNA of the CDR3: TGTGCCAGCTCACCACCGGGCAGCGGGGGAACAGATACGCAGTATTTT.

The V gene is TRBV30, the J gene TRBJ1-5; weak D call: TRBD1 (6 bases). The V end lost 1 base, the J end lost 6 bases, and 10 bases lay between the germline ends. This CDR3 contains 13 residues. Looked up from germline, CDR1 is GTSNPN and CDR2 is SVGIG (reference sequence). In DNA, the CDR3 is TGTGCCTGGAGTGACAGGGTCTCTCAGCCCCAGCATTTT. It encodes CAWSDRVSQPQHF.

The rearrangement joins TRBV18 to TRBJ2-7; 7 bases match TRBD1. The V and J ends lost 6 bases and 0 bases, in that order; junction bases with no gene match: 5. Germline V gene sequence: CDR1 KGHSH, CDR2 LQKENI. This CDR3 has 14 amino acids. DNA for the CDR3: TGTGCCAGCTCTCTGCAGGGGGACTCCTACGAGCAGTACTTC. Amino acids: CASSLQGDSYEQYF.

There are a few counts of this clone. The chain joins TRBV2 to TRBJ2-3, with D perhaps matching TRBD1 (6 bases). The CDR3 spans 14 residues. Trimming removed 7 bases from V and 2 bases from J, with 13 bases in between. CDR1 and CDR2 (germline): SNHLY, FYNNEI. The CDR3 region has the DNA TGTGCCAGCAACCGGGACACTATCACAGATACGCAGTATTTT. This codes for CASNRDTITDTQYF.